The clone carrying this TCR beta chain was seen a handful of times. Its antigen is not known. This CDR3 is 14 amino acids long. The germline V and J ends were trimmed by 3 bases and 5 bases, with 10 bases remaining between them. Germline CDR1 and CDR2: MDHEN and SYDVKM. Data came from immunoSEQ multiplex PCR; TCRdb stores just in-frame clones and leaves some out. The sample has 75,000 to 100,000 clones; over 75% are singletons. This entry belongs to a study of OX40 agonist ivuxolimab in advanced cancers. Across the study: Mean age 60 years, range roughly 20 to 85; approximately 80% male. Study-level results: Averaging showed that CD8+ T cells had more expanded clones than CD4+ did.

The source is an adult with an advanced solid tumor such as melanoma, head and neck, liver or kidney cancer. The V call is TRBV28, the J call TRBJ2-2; either TRBD1 or TRBD2 may supply D (7 bases each). The specimen comprised CD4+ or CD8+ T cells sorted from blood, sampled in a trial of the OX40 agonist ivuxolimab. CDR3 sequence reads: CASSFRGGTGELFF. For the CDR3, the DNA is TGTGCCAGCAGTTTCAGGGGGGGTACCGGGGAGCTGTTTTTT.